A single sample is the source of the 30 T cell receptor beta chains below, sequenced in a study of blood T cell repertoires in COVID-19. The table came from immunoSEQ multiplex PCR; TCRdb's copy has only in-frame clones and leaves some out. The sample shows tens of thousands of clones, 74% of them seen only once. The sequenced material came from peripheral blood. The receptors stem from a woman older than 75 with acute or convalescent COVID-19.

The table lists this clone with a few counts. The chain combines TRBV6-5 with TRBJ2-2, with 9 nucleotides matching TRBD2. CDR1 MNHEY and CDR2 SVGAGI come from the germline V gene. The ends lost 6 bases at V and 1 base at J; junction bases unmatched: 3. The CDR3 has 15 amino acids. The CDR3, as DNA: TGTGCCAGCAGATCACTAGCGGGGAACACCGGGGAGCTGTTTTTT. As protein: CASRSLAGNTGELFF.

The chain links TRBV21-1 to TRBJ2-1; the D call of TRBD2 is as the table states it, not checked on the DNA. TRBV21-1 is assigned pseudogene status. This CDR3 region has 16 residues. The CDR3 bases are TGTGCCAGCAGAAAGGGGCGGGGGAGCTCCTACAATGAGCAGTTCTTC. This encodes CASRKGRGSSYNEQFF.

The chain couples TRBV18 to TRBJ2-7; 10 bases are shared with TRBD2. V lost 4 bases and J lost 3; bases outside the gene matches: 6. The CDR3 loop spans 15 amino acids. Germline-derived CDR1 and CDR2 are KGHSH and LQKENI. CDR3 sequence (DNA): TGTGCCAGCTCACAGCTAGCGGGAGCGGACTACGAGCAGTACTTC. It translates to CASSQLAGADYEQYF.

The CDR3 loop reads CASSESPQVSRGEKLFF. The CDR3 coding sequence is TGCGCCAGCAGTGAGTCGCCCCAGGTCAGCCGGGGGGAAAAACTGTTTTTT. The chain has TRBV10-1 and TRBJ1-4; tentative D call: TRBD1 (5 bases). Trimming took off 0 bases at V and 8 bases at J, with 19 bases between the two ends. The germline CDR1 and CDR2 sequences are WNHNN and SYGVQD (reference sequence). The length of the CDR3 is 17 residues.

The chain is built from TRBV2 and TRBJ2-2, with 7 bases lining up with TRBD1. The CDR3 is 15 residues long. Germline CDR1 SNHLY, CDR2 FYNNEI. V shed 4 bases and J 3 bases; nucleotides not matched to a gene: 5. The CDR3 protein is CASSVLTGDTGELFF. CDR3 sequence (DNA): TGTGCCAGCAGTGTTCTTACAGGGGACACCGGGGAGCTGTTTTTT.

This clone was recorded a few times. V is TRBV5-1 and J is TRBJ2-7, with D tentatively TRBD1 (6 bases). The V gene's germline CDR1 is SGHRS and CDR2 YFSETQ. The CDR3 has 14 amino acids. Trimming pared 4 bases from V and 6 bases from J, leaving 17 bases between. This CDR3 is CASSPPQGHPEQYF. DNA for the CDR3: TGCGCCAGCAGCCCGCCACAGGGACATCCCGAGCAGTACTTC.

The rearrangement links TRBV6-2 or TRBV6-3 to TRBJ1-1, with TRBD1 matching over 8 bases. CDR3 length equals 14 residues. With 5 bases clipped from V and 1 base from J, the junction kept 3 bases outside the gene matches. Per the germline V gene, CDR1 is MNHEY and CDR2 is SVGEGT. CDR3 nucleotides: TGTGCCAGCAGTACCGGACAGGGGAACACTGAAGCTTTCTTT. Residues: CASSTGQGNTEAFF.

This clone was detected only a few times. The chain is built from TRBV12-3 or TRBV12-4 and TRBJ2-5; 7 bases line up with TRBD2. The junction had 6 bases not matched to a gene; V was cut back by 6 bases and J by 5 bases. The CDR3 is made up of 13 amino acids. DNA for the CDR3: TGTGCCAGCAGACGGACTAGGGAGGAGACCCAGTACTTC. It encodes CASRRTREETQYF.

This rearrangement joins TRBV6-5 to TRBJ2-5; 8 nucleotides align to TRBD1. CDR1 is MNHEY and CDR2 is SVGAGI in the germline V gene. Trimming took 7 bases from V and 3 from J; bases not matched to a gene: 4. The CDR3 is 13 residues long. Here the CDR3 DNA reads TGTGCCAGCACATGGGGACAGGAAGAGACCCAGTACTTC. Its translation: CASTWGQEETQYF.

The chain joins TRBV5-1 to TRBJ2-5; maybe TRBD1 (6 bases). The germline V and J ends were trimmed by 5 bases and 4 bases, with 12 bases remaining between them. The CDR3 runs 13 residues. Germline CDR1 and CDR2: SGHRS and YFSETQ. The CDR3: CASSLQGLETQYF. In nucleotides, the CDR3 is TGCGCCAGCAGTTTACAGGGTTTAGAGACCCAGTACTTC.

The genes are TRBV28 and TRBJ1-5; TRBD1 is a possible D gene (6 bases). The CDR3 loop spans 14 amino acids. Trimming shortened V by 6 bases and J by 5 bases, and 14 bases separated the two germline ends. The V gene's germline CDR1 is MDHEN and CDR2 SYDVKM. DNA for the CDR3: TGTGCCAGCAGACTCGGAGGGGGGGATCAGCCCCAGCATTTT. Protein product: CASRLGGGDQPQHF.

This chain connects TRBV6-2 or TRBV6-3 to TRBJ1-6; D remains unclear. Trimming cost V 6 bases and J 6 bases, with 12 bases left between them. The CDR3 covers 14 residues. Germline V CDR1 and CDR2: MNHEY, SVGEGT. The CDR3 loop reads CASSRPGGNSPLHF. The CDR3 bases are TGTGCCAGCAGCCGGCCCGGCGGTAATTCACCCCTCCACTTT.

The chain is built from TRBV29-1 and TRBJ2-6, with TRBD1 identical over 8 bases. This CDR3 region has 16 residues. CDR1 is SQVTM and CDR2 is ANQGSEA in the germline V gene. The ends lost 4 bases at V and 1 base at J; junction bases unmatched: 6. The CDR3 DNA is TGCAGCGTTGGTAGCAGGGGGCAGTCTGGGGCCAACGTCCTGACTTTC. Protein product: CSVGSRGQSGANVLTF. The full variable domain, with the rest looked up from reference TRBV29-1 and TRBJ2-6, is SAVISQKPSRDICQRGTSLTIQCQVDSQVTMMFWYRQQPGQSLTLIATANQGSEATYESGFVIDKFPISRPNLTFSTLTVSNMSPEDSSIYLCSVGSRGQSGANVLTFGAGSRLTVL.

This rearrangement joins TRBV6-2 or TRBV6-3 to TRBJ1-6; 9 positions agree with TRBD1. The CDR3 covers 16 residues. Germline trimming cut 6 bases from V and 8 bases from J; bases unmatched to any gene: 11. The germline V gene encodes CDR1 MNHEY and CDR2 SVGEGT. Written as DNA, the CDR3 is TGTGCCAGCAGCTCCGGGACAGGGTATTTGTATTCACCCCTCCACTTT. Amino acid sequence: CASSSGTGYLYSPLHF.

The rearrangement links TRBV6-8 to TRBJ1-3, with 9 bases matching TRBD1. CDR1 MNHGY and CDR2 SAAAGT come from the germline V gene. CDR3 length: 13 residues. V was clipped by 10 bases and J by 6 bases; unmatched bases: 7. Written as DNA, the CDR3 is TGTGCCACTGGGACAGGGTTAGCAAACACCATATATTTT. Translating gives CATGTGLANTIYF.

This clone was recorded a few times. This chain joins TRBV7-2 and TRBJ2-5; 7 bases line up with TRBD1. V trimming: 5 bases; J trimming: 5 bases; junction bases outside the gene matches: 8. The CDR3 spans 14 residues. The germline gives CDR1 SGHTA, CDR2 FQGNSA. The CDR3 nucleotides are TGTGCCAGCAGCATACAGGGGAGAGGGGAGACCCAGTACTTC. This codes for CASSIQGRGETQYF.

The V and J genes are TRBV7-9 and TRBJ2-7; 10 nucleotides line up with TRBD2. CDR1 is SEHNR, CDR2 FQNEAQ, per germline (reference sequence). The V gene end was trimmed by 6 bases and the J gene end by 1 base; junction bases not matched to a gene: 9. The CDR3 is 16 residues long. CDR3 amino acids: CASSYTSGKRSYEQYF. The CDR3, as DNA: TGTGCCAGCAGTTACACTAGCGGGAAACGGTCCTACGAGCAGTACTTC. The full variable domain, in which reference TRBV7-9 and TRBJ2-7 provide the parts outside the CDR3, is DTGVSQNPRHKITKRGQNVTFRCDPISEHNRLYWYRQTLGQGPEFLTYFQNEAQLEKSRLLSDRFSAERPKGSFSTLEIQRTEQGDSAMYLCASSYTSGKRSYEQYFGPGTRLTVT.

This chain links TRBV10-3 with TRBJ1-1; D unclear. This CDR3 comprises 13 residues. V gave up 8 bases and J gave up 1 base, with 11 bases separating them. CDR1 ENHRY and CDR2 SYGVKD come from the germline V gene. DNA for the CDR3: TGTGCCATCTCCGAGGTTGGGAACACTGAAGCTTTCTTT. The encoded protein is CAISEVGNTEAFF.

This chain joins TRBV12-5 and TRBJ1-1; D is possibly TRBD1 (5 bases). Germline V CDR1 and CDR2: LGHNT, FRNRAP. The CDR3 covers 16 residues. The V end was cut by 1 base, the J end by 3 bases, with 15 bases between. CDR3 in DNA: TGTGCTAGTGGTTTGGAAGGGGCCCCTAGGGACACTGAAGCTTTCTTT. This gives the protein CASGLEGAPRDTEAFF.

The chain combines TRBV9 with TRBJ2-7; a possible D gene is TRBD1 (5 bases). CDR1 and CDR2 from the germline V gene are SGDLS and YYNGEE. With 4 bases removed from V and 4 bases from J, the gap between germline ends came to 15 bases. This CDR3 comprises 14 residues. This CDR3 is CASSPGQVQYEQYF. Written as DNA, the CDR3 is TGTGCCAGCAGCCCAGGACAAGTCCAATACGAGCAGTACTTC.

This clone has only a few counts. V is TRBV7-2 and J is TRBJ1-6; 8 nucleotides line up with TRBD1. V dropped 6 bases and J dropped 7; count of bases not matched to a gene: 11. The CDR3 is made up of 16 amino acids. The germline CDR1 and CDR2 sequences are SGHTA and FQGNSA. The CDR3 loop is CASRPTSGGWNSPLHF. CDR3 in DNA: TGTGCCAGCAGACCAACTTCAGGGGGCTGGAATTCACCCCTCCACTTT.

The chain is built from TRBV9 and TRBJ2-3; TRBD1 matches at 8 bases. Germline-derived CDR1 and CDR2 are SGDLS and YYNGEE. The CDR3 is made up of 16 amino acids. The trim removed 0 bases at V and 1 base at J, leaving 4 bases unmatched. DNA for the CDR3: TGTGCCAGCAGCGTAGGTCAGGGGGCTGGCACAGATACGCAGTATTTT. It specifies CASSVGQGAGTDTQYF.

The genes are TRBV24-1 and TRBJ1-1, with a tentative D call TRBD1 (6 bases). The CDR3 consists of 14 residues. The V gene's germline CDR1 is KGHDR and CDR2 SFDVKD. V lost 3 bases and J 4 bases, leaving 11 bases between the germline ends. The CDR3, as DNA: TGTGCCACCAGTGATACGGGGGGCGTCACTGAAGCTTTCTTT. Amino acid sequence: CATSDTGGVTEAFF.

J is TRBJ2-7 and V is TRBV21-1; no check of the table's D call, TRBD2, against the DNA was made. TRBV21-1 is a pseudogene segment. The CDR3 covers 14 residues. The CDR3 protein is CASRNGGLPYEQYF. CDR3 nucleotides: TGTGCCAGCAGGAACGGGGGGCTTCCCTACGAGCAGTACTTC.

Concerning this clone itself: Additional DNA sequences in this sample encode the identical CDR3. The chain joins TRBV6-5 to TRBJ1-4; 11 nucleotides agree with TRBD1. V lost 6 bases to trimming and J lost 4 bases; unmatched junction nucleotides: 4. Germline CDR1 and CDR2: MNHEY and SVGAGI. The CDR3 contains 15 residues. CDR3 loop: CASRDRGRGNEKLFF. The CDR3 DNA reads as TGTGCCAGCAGGGACAGGGGGCGCGGTAATGAAAAACTGTTTTTT.

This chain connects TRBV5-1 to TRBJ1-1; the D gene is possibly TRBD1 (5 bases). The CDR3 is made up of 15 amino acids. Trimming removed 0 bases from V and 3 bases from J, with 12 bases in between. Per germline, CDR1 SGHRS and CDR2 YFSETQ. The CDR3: CASSLEGAPDTEAFF. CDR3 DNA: TGCGCCAGCAGCTTGGAAGGGGCCCCGGACACTGAAGCTTTCTTT.

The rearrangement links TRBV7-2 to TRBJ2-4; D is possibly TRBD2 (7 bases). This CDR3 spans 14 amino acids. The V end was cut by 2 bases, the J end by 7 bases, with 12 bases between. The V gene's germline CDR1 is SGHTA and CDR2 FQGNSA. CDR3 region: CASSLRTAGNIQYF. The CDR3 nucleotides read TGTGCCAGCAGCTTACGGACAGCGGGGAACATTCAGTACTTC.

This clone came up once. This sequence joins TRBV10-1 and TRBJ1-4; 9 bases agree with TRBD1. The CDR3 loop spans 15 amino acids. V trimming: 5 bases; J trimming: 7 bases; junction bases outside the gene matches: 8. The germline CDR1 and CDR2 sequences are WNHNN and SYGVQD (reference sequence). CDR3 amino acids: CASSKNPGQGEKLFF. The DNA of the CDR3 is TGCGCCAGCAGTAAAAATCCGGGACAGGGTGAAAAACTGTTTTTT.

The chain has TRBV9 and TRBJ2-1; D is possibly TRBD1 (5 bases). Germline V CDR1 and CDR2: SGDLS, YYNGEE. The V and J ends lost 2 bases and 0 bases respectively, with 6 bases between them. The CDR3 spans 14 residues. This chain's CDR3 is CASSVGPSYNEQFF. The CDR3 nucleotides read TGTGCCAGCAGCGTGGGGCCCTCCTACAATGAGCAGTTCTTC.

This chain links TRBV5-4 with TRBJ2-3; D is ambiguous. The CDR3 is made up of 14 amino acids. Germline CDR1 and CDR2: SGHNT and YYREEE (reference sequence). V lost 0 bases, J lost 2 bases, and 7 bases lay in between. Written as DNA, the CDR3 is TGTGCCAGCAGCTTGGCAGGCCCCACAGATACGCAGTATTTT. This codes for CASSLAGPTDTQYF.